This entry concerns a single T cell receptor (beta chain). The record originates from a study of cytomegalovirus exposure and HLA in healthy donors. V dropped 7 bases and J dropped 5; count of bases not matched to a gene: 9. In germline, CDR1 is SQVTM, CDR2 ANQGSEA. The CDR3 totals 14 residues. The protocol was immunoSEQ multiplex PCR, while the TCRdb copy is restricted to in-frame clones and leaves out a portion. Of 100,000 to 150,000 clones in the sample, approximately 94% are singletons; the top ten hold approximately 1.5%. This TCR was recovered from a man younger than 35 in good health and CMV-seronegative. Sequencing was done on a sample of PBMCs. V usage is TRBV29-1 and J usage is TRBJ2-3; TRBD1 agrees at 10 bases. CDR3 region: CSGIPGQGRDTQYF. CDR3 nucleotide sequence: TGCAGCGGGATCCCGGGACAGGGGAGAGATACGCAGTATTTT.